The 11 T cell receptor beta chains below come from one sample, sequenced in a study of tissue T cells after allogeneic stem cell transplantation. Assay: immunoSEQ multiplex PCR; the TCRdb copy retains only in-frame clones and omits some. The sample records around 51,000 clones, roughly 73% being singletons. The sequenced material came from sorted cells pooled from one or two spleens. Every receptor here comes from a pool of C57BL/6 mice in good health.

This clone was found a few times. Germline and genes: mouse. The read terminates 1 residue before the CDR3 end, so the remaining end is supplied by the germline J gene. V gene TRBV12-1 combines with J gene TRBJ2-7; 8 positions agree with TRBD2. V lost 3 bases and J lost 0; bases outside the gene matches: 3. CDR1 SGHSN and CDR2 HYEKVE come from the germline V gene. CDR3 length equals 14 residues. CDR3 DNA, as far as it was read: TGTGCCAGCTCTTTGGGGGGGTTCTCCTATGAACAGTAC. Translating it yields CASSLGGFSYEQY. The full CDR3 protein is CASSLGGFSYEQYF.

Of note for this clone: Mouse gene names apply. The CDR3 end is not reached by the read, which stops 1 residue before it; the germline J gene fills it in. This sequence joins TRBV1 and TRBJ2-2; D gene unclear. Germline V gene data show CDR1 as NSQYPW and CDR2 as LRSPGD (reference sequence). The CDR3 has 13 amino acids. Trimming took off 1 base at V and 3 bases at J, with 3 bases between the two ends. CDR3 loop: CTCSAGHTGQLYF. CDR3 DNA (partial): TGCACCTGCAGTGCAGGGCACACCGGGCAGCTCTAC.

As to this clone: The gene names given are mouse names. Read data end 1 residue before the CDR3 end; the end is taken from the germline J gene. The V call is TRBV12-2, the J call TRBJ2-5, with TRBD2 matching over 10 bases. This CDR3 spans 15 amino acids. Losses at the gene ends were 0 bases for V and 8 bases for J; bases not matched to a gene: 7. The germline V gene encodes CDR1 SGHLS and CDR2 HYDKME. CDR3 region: CASSLSGGARGTQYF. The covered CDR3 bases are TGTGCCAGCTCTCTCTCTGGGGGGGCGCGGGGCACCCAGTAC.

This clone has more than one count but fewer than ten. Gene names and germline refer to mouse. CDR3 DNA, as far as it was read: TGTGCCAGCAGCCAAGAACCCAGCTCCTATGAACAGTAC. This encodes CASSQEPSSYEQY. The complete CDR3 protein is CASSQEPSSYEQYF. The V and J genes are TRBV5 and TRBJ2-7; D is ambiguous. The read falls 1 residue short of the CDR3 end, and the missing part is taken from the germline J gene. The CDR3 consists of 14 residues. The germline gives CDR1 LGHNA, CDR2 YNLKQL (reference sequence). V was shortened by 0 bases and J by 0 bases, with 6 bases between the two germline ends.

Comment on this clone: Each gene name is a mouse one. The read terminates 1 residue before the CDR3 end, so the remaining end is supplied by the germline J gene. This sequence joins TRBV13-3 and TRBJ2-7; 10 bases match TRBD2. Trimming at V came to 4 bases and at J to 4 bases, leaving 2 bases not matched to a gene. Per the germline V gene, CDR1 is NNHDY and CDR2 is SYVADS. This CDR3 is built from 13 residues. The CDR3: CASSPGLGYEQYF. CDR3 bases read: TGTGCCAGCAGTCCGGGACTGGGGTATGAACAGTAC.

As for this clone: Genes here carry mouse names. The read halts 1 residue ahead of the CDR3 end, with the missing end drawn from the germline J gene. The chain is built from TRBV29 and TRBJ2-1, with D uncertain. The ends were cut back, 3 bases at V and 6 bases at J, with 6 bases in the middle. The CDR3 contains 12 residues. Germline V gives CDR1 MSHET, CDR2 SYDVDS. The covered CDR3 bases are TGTGCTAGCAGTTTCCAGCCTGCTGAGCAGTTC. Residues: CASSFQPAEQF. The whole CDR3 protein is CASSFQPAEQFF.

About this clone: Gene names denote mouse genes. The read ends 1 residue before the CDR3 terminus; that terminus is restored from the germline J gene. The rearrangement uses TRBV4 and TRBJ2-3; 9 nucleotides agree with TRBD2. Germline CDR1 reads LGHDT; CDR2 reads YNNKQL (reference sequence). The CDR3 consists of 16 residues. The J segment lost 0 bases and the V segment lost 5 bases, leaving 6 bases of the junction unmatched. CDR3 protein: CASSPDWGSSAETLYF. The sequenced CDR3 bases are TGTGCCAGCAGCCCTGACTGGGGGTCTAGTGCAGAAACGCTGTAT. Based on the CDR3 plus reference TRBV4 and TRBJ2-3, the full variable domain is ETAVFQTPNYHVTQVGNEVSFNCKQTLGHDTMYWYKQDSKKLLKIMFSYNNKQLIVNETVPRRFSPQSSDKAHLNLRIKSVEPEDSAVYLCASSPDWGSSAETLYFGSGTRLTVL.

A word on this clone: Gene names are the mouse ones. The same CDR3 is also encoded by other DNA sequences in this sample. The CDR3 bases that were read are TGTGCAAGCAGCCCAGGGGGGAGAGAAGACACCCAGTAC. Translation: CASSPGGREDTQY. In full, the CDR3 is CASSPGGREDTQYF. V usage is TRBV16 and J usage is TRBJ2-5; weak D call: TRBD1 (7 bases). The read is 1 residue too short to cover the CDR3 end, so that end is filled in from the germline J gene. This CDR3 comprises 14 residues. Deletions cut 5 bases from V and 4 bases from J, with 13 bases between. Germline CDR1 reads SGHSA; CDR2 reads FRNQAP.

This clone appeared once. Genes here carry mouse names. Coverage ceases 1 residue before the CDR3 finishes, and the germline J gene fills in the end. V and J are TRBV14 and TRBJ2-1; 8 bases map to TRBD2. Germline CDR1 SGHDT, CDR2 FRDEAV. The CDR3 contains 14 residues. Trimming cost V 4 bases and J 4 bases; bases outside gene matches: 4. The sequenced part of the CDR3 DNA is TGTGCCAGCAGTGGGGGGGCAGATTATGCTGAGCAGTTC. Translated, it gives CASSGGADYAEQF. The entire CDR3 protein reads CASSGGADYAEQFF.

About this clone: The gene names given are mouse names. CDR3 region: CSSSQSGDSDYTF. The DNA read from the CDR3 is TGCTCCAGCAGTCAATCTGGGGACTCCGACTACACC. This rearrangement joins TRBV23 to TRBJ1-2. The read is 1 residue too short to cover the CDR3 end, so that end is filled in from the germline J gene. Germline V CDR1 and CDR2: KGHTA, FQNQQP. The CDR3 is made up of 13 amino acids.

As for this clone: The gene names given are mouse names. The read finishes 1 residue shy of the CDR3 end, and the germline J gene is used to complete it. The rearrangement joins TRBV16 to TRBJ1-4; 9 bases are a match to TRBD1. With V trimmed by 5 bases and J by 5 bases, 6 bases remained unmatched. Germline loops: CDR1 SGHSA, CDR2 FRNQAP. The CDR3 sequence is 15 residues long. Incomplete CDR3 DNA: TGTGCAAGCAGCCCCCGGGACAGGGAAAACGAAAGATTATTT. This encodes CASSPRDRENERLF. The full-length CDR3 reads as CASSPRDRENERLFF.